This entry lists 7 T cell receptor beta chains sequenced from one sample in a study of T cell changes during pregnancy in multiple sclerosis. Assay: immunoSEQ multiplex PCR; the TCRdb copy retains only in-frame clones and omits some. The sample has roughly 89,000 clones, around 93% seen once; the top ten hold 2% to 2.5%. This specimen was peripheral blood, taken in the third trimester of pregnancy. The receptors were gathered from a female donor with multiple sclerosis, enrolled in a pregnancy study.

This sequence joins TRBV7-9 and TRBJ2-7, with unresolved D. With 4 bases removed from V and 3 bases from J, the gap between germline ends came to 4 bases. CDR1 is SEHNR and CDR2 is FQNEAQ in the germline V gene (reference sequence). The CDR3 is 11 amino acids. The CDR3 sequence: CASSSDYEQYF. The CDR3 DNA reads TGTGCCAGCAGCTCAGACTACGAGCAGTACTTC.

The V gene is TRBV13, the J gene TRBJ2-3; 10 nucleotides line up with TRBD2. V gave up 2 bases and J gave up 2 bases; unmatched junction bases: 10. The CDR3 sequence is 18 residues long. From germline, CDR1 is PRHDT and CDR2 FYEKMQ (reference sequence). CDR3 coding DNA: TGTGCCAGCAGCTTAAGAGCGGGAGGGCCCCTGGTCACAGATACGCAGTATTTT. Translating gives CASSLRAGGPLVTDTQYF. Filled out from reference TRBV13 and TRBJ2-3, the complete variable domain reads AAGVIQSPRHLIKEKRETATLKCYPIPRHDTVYWYQQGPGQDPQFLISFYEKMQSDKGSIPDRFSAQQFSDYHSELNMSSLELGDSALYFCASSLRAGGPLVTDTQYFGPGTRLTVL.

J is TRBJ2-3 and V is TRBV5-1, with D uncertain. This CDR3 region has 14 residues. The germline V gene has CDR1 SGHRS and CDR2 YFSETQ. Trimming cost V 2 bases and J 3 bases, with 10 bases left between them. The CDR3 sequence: CASSFTATTDTQYF. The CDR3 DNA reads TGCGCCAGCAGCTTTACAGCTACTACAGATACGCAGTATTTT.

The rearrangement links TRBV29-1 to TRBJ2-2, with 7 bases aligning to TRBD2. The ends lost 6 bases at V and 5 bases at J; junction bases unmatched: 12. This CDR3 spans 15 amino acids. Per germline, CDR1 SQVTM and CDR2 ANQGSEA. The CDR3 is CSVGGGALGTGELFF. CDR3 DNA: TGCAGCGTGGGGGGAGGGGCGCTGGGGACCGGGGAGCTGTTTTTT.

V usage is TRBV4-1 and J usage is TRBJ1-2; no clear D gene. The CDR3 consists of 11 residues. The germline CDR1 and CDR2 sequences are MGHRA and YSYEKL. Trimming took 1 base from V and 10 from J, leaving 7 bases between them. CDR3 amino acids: CASSQAQFYTF. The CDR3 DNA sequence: TGCGCCAGCAGCCAAGCACAGTTCTACACCTTC.

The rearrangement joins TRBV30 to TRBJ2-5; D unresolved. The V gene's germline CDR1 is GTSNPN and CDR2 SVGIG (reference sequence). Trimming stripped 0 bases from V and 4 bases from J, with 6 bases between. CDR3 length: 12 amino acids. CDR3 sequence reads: CAWSVLRETQYF. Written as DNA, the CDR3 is TGTGCCTGGAGTGTCTTGCGAGAGACCCAGTACTTC.

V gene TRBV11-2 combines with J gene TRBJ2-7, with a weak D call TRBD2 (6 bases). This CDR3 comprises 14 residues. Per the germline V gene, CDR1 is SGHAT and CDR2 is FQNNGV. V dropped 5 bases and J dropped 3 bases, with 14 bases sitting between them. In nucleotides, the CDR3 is TGTGCCAGCAGCCAGGGACTTTCCAGCTACGAGCAGTACTTC. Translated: CASSQGLSSYEQYF.